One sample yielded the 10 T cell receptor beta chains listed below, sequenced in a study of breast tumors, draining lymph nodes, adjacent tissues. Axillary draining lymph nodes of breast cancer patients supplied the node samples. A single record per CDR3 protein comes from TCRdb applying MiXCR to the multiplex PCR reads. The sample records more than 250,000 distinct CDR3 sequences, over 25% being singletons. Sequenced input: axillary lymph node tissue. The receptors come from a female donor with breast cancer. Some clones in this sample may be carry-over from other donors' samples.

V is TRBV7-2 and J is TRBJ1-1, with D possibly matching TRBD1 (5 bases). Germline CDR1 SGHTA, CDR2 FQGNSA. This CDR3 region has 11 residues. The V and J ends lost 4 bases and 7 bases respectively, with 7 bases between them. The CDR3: CASSSQVEAFF. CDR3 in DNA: TGTGCCAGCAGCTCACAGGTTGAAGCTTTCTTT.

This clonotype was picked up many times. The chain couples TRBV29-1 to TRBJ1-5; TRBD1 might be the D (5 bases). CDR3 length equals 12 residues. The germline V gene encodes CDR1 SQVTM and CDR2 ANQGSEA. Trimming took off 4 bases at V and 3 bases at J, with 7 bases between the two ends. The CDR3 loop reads CSVGGTNQPQHF. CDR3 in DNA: TGCAGCGTTGGGGGGACCAATCAGCCCCAGCATTTT.

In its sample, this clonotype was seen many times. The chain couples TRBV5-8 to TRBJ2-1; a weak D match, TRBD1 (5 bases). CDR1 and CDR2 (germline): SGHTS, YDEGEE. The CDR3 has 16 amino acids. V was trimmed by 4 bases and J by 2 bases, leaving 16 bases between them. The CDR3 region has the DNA TGTGCCAGCAGCCCCCTCAGACAGCGTACCTACAATGAGCAGTTCTTC. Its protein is CASSPLRQRTYNEQFF.

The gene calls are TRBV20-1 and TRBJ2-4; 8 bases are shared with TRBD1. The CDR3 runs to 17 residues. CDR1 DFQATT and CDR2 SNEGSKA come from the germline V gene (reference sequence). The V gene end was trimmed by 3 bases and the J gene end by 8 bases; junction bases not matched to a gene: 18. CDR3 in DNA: TGCAGTGCTAGCCCCGCCACGGGACAGGCCAAAAGTTACATTCAGTACTTC. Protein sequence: CSASPATGQAKSYIQYF.

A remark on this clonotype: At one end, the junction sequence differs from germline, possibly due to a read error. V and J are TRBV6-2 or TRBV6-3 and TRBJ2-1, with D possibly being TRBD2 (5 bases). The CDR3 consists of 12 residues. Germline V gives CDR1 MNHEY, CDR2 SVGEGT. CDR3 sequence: CASSHGEAVGLF. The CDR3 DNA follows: TGTGCCAGCAGTCACGGAGAAGCGGTTGGTCTCTTC.

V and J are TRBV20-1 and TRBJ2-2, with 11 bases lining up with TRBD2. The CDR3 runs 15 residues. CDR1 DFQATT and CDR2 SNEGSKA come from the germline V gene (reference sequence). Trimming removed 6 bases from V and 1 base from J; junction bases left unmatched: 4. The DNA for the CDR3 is TGCAGTGCCGCGGGACTAGCGGTGAACACCGGGGAGCTGTTTTTT. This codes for CSAAGLAVNTGELFF.

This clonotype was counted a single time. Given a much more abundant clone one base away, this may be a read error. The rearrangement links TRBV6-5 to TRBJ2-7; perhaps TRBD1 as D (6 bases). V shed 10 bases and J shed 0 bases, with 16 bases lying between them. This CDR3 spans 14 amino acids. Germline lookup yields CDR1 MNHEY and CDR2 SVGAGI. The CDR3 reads CATQSGHDSYEQYF. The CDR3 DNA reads TGTGCCACTCAGTCGGGACACGACTCCTACGAGCAGTACTTC.

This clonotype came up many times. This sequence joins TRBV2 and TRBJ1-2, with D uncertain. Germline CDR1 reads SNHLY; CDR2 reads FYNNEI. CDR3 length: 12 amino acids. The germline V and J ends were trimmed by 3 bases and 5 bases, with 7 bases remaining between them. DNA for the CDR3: TGTGCCAGCAGTGACGATAGGTATGGCTACACCTTC. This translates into CASSDDRYGYTF.

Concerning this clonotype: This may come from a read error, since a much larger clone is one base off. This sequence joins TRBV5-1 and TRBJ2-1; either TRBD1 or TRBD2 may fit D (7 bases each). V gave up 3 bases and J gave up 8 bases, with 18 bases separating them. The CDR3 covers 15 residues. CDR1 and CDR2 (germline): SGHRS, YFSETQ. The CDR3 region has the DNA TGCGCCAGCAGCTCGAGGGGGCAGGGGAGGGATGAGCAGTTCTTC. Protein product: CASSSRGQGRDEQFF.

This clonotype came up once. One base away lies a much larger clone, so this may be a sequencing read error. CDR3 amino acids: CASSSEVAELFF. CDR3 DNA sequence: TGTGCCAGCAGCTCCGAAGTAGCGGAGCTGTTTTTT. The rearrangement joins TRBV4-2 to TRBJ2-2; D not certain. The CDR3 totals 12 residues. CDR1 LGHNA and CDR2 YNFKEQ come from the germline V gene. V was pared by 5 bases and J by 10 bases, with 11 bases between.